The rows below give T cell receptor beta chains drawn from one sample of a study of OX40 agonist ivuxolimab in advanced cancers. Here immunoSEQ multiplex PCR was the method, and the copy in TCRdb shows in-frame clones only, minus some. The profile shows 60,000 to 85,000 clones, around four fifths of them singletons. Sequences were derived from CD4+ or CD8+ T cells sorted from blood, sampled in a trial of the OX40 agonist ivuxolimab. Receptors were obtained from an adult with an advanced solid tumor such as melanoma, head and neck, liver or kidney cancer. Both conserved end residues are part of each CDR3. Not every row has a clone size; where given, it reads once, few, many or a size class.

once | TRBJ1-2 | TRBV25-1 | CASSELGRGNGYTF
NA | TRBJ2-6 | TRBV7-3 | CASSLTTGTGANVLTF
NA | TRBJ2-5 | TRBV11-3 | CASSGQGDGETQYF
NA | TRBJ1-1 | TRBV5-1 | CASSLELRRGTEAFF
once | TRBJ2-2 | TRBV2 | CARGRRAGELFF
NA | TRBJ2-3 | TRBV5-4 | CASSYGQGTDTQYF
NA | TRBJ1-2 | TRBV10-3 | CAISGLDREYGYTF
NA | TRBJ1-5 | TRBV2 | CASSRGQGGRRQPQHF
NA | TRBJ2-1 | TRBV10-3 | CAITGDSDEQFF
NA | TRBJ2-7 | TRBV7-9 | CASSFGGSYEQYF
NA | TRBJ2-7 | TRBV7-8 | CASSWSQTYEQYF
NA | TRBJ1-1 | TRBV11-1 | CASSLGVNTEAFF
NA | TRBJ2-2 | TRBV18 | CASSPRSMSTGELFF
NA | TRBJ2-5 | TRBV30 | CAWSPTPGETQYF
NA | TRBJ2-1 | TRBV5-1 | CASSFQTSGRGNEQFF
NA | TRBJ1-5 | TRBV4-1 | CASSQERTAQPQHF
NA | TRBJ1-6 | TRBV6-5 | CASTRTALSPLHF
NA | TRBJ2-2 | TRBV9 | CASSRGTSGELFF
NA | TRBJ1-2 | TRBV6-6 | CASSSIPGAQGYTF
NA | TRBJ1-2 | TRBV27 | CASSPAPGSYTF
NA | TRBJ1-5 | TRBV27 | CASSLRGDHSNQPQHF
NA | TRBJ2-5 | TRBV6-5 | CASSYKSAPGWTQYF
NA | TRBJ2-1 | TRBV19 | CASSIGQKHNEQFF
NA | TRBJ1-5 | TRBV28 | CASSLVRDGQPQHF
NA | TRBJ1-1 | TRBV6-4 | CASSSQEVGVTEAFF
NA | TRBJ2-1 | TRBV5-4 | CASSRDRGLDNEQFF
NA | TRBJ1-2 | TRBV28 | CASTTQGAADGYTF
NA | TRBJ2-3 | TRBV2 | CASRQRGAGTDTQYF
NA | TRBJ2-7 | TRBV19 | CASRGAGGSYEQYF
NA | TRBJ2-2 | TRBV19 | CASSMNLNTGELFF
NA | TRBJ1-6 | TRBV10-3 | CAISRDGNNSPLHF
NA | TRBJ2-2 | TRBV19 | CAGQARGSGELFF
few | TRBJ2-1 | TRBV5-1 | CASSLAGSTPQFSYNEQFF
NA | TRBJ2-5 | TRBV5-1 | CASSFDSSGRETQYF
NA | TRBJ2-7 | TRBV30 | CAWSNQAPDEQYF
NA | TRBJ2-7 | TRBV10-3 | CAISDPEGKQYF
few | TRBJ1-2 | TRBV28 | CASSLWQGSGYTF
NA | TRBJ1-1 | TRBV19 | CASSMGTGQATEAFF
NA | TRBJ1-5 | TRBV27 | CASSRDSGVGQPQHF
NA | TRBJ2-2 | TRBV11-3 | CASSLGGGTGELFF
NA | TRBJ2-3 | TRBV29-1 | CSVEDTADTQYF
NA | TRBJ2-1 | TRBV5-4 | CASSLDPDNEQFF